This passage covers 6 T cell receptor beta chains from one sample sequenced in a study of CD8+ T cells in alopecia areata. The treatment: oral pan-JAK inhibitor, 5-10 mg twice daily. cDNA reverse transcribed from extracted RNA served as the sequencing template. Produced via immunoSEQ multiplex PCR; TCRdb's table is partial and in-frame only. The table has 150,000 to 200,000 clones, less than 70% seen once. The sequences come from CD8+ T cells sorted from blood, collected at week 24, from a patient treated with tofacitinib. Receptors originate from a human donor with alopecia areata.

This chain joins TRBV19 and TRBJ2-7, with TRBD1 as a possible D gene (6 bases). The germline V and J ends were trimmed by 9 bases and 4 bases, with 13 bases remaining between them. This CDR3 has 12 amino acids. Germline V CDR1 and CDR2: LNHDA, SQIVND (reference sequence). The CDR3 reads CASSPTGYEQYF. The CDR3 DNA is TGTGCCAGCTCTCCGACAGGTTACGAGCAGTACTTC.

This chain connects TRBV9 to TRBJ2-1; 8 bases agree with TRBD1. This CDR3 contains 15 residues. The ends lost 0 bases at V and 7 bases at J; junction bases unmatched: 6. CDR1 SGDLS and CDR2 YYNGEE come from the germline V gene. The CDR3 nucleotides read TGTGCCAGCAGCGTAGGACCCCGACAGGGGAATGAGCAGTTCTTC. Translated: CASSVGPRQGNEQFF. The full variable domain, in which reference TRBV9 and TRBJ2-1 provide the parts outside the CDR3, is DSGVTQTPKHLITATGQRVTLRCSPRSGDLSVYWYQQSLDQGLQFLIQYYNGEERAKGNILERFSAQQFPDLHSELNLSSLELGDSALYFCASSVGPRQGNEQFFGPGTRLTVL.

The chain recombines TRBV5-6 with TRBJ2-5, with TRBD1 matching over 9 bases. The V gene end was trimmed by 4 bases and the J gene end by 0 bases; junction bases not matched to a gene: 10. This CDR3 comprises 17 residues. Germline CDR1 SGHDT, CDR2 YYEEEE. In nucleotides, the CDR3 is TGTGCCAGCAGCCAACCCCCGGGACAGGGATACCAAGAGACCCAGTACTTC. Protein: CASSQPPGQGYQETQYF. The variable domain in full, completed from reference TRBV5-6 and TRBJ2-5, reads DAGVTQSPTHLIKTRGQQVTLRCSPKSGHDTVSWYQQALGQGPQFIFQYYEEEERQRGNFPDRFSGHQFPNYSSELNVNALLLGDSALYLCASSQPPGQGYQETQYFGPGTRLLVL.

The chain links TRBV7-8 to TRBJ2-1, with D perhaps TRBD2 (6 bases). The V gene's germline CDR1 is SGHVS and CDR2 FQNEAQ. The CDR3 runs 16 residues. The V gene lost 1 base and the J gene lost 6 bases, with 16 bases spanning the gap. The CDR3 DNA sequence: TGTGCCAGCAGCTTAGGTTACAGCGGGCAGGGCAATGAGCAGTTCTTC. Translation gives CASSLGYSGQGNEQFF.

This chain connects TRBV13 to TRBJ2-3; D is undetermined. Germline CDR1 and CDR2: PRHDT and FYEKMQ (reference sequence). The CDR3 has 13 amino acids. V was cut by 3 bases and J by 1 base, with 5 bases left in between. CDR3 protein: CASSFKGTDTQYF. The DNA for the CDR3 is TGTGCCAGCAGCTTCAAGGGCACAGATACGCAGTATTTT.

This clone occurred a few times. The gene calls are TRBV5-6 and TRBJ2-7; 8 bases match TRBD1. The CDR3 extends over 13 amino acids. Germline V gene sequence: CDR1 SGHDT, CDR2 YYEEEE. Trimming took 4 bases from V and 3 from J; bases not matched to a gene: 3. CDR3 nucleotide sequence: TGTGCCAGCAGCATGGACAGGGACTACGAGCAGTACTTC. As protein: CASSMDRDYEQYF. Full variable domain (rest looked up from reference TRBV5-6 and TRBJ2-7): DAGVTQSPTHLIKTRGQQVTLRCSPKSGHDTVSWYQQALGQGPQFIFQYYEEEERQRGNFPDRFSGHQFPNYSSELNVNALLLGDSALYLCASSMDRDYEQYFGPGTRLTVT.